These T cell receptor beta chains were read from a single sample in a study of T cells in Graves' hyperthyroidism and ophthalmopathy. TCRdb re-analysed the multiplex PCR reads in MiXCR, keeping a single row per CDR3 protein. Here the sample spans 300,000 to 400,000 distinct CDR3 sequences, 13% to 15% being singletons. The sample comprised blood. All receptors come from a woman in her 30s with Graves' ophthalmopathy. The CDR3 runs from the conserved cysteine through the conserved F or W.

cdr3_length,v_call,cdr3_aa
14,TRBV5-4,CASSLEQLKDTQYF
13,TRBV20-1,CSARPDPFETQYF
18,TRBV4-2,CASSQDRTGGIGISGYTF
12,TRBV5-6,CASSLAQLEQYF
14,TRBV15,CATSREDSSYEQYF
15,TRBV15,CATSRGGERGTEAFF
13,TRBV18,CASSPLPRDTQYF
16,TRBV7-2,CASSFLGGGISYEQYF
14,TRBV28,CASSPGGSMTEAFF
14,TRBV6-1,CASSELGQGNEQYF
15,TRBV19,CASSTTGFVHNEQFF
15,TRBV7-6,CASSRLKGRRYEQYF
16,TRBV28,CASSPRLGHRGETQYF
16,TRBV6-1,CASRDQYRGLNYGYTF
15,TRBV2,CASSEDWGTGYEQYF
13,TRBV6-2/TRBV6-3,CASSYPFLQPQHF
17,TRBV7-9,CASSLAGLSNWVDEQYF
14,TRBV10-3,CATQGVHPNNEQFF
14,TRBV19,CASSIDGGTYEQYF
14,TRBV7-8,CASSLGGFNTEAFF
13,TRBV28,CASSFQGTGELFF
14,TRBV6-1,CASRASRGYYEQYF
13,TRBV20-1,CSQNPGASTEAFF
15,TRBV6-5,CASSYGDRVDYGYTF
14,TRBV20-1,CSASIGQGAYEQYF
13,TRBV2,CASSGQGQETQYF
14,TRBV28,CASSSADINYGYTF
14,TRBV2,CASRLAGYQETQYF
15,TRBV20-1,CSARDPGTAYNEQFF
13,TRBV20-1,CSAHWERENEQFF
18,TRBV7-9,CASSTGRLTGEMDQPQHF
18,TRBV19,CASARGDLADQPPYGYTF
12,TRBV7-8,CASSPVGLVLFF
13,TRBV18,CASSPADRGEAFF
15,TRBV7-9,CASSQGQGASDTQYF
15,TRBV6-2/TRBV6-3,CASSFQLAGGNTQYF
12,TRBV19,CASSIDRYEQYF
15,TRBV5-1,CASMGGGSGTDTQYF
14,TRBV7-2,CASRPGVSTDTQYF
14,TRBV7-8,CASSIGLAEETQYF
12,TRBV5-6,CASSTVATEAFF
16,TRBV5-1,CASSGLGGEQGNTIYF
15,TRBV19,CASSIRGGAQNIQYF
16,TRBV7-9,CASSLSRRAGLNEQFF
13,TRBV12-3/TRBV12-4,CALSRTGGSGYTF
13,TRBV18,CASSPGATDTQYF
15,TRBV6-1,CASSKGLATYNEQFF
16,TRBV28,CASSRLAGGPYNEQFF
14,TRBV28,CASSIRKANYGYTF
15,TRBV2,CASSEHISSYNEQFF
12,TRBV10-3,CATKDPTDGYTF
15,TRBV20-1,CSASVGSRFPGELFF
13,TRBV6-1,CASSVTENTEAFF
15,TRBV19,CASREPGTAVREQYF
15,TRBV7-9,CASSLQGQGYTEAFF